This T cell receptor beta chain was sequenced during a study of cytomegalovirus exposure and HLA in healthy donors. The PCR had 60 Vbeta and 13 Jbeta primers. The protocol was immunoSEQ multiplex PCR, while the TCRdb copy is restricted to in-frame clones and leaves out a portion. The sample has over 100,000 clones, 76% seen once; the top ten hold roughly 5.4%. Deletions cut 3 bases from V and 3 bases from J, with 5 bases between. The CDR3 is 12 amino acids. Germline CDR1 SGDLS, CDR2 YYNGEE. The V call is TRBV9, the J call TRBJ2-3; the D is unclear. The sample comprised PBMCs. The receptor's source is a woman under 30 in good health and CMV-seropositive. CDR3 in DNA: TGTGCCAGCAGCGCGACTACAGATACGCAGTATTTT. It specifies CASSATTDTQYF. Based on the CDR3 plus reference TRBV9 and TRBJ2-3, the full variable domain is DSGVTQTPKHLITATGQRVTLRCSPRSGDLSVYWYQQSLDQGLQFLIQYYNGEERAKGNILERFSAQQFPDLHSELNLSSLELGDSALYFCASSATTDTQYFGPGTRLTVL.